The 14 T cell receptor beta chains below were found in one sample sequenced in a study of early T cells in non-severe SARS-CoV-2 infection. TCRdb re-called the 5' RACE reads with MiXCR, one entry per CDR3 protein. Of roughly 100,000 distinct CDR3 sequences in the sample, under 15% were seen once. The sequenced sample was whole blood. All receptors come from an adult who was a healthcare worker with PCR-confirmed SARS-CoV-2 infection or an uninfected control (not recorded which).

This clonotype has just a few counts. The chain links TRBV6-2 or TRBV6-3 to TRBJ2-1; D remains ambiguous. Germline V lookup: CDR1 MNHEY, CDR2 SVGEGT. CDR3 size: 11 residues. With 2 bases removed from V and 9 bases from J, the gap between germline ends came to 5 bases. The CDR3 DNA is TGTGCCAGCAGTTACCCGAGTGAGCAGTTCTTC. Protein product: CASSYPSEQFF.

This clonotype has just a few counts. This rearrangement joins TRBV20-1 to TRBJ1-2; TRBD1 might be the D (5 bases). Trimming left V 4 bases short and J 4 bases short, with 13 bases between. The CDR3 contains 13 residues. Germline V gene lookup returns CDR1 DFQATT and CDR2 SNEGSKA (reference sequence). This CDR3 reads CSANAGLGYGYTF. In DNA form, the CDR3 reads TGCAGTGCTAACGCAGGGTTGGGCTATGGCTACACCTTC.

This clonotype was seen a few times. The rearrangement uses TRBV12-2 and TRBJ1-6. TRBV12-2 is reported as a pseudogene. The CDR3 has 15 amino acids. CDR3 residues: CASRYYGELLRPLHF. In DNA form, the CDR3 reads TGTGCAAGTCGCTACTACGGGGAACTTCTACGACCCCTCCACTTT.

The chain uses TRBV12-3 or TRBV12-4 and TRBJ2-7; the match to TRBD2 covers 7 bases. V lost 2 bases, J lost 3 bases, and 7 bases stayed unmatched. This CDR3 spans 15 amino acids. The CDR3 loop reads CASSLWAGDHYEQYF. The DNA of the CDR3 is TGTGCCAGCAGTTTATGGGCGGGAGACCACTACGAGCAGTACTTC.

This clonotype was found many times. The rearrangement uses TRBV25-1 and TRBJ1-1; D call uncertain. Looked up from germline, CDR1 is MGHDK and CDR2 is SYGVNS. The CDR3 length is 11 residues. V shed 9 bases and J shed 2 bases, with 7 bases lying between them. In nucleotides, the CDR3 is TGTGCCAGTGGGGAAAACACTGAAGCTTTCTTT. This sequence encodes CASGENTEAFF.

Ten or more counts support this clonotype. The chain joins TRBV4-3 to TRBJ2-3; 8 nucleotides agree with TRBD2. This CDR3 comprises 16 residues. Germline V gives CDR1 LGHNA, CDR2 YSLEER. J gave up 3 bases and V 4 bases, and 9 bases lay outside the gene matches. CDR3 DNA sequence: TGCGCCAGCAGCCCCCAGCGGGAGATGTGGACAGATACGCAGTATTTT. It translates to CASSPQREMWTDTQYF.

The chain joins TRBV13 to TRBJ1-3; possible D gene TRBD1, 6 bases. Germline loops: CDR1 PRHDT, CDR2 FYEKMQ (reference sequence). The CDR3 contains 17 residues. The V end was cut by 2 bases, the J end by 0 bases, with 14 bases between. CDR3 nucleotide sequence: TGTGCCAGCAGCTTACTCCACCGACAGGCCTCTGGAAACACCATATATTTT. Translated: CASSLLHRQASGNTIYF.

The V gene is TRBV6-5, the J gene TRBJ2-1; D is unresolved. Germline assignment: CDR1 MNHEY and CDR2 SVGAGI. The ends were cut back, 7 bases at V and 9 bases at J, with 19 bases in the middle. This CDR3 contains 14 residues. The CDR3 region has the DNA TGTGCCAGCACCCAAAGGGATTATGGCATTGAGCAGTTCTTC. This codes for CASTQRDYGIEQFF.

This clonotype has just one count. The chain links TRBV12-5 to TRBJ1-1, with 7 bases identical to TRBD1. The V gene end was trimmed by 5 bases and the J gene end by 0 bases; junction bases not matched to a gene: 9. Germline CDR1 LGHNT, CDR2 FRNRAP. There are 16 residues in the CDR3. CDR3 DNA sequence: TGTGCTAGTGGTCTCGACAGGGTTGGTATGAACACTGAAGCTTTCTTT. This encodes CASGLDRVGMNTEAFF.

This clonotype was found a few times. The chain recombines TRBV15 with TRBJ2-1; no clear D gene. The germline gives CDR1 LNHNV, CDR2 YYDKDF (reference sequence). The CDR3 has 11 residues. V was shortened by 2 bases and J by 4 bases, with 0 bases between the two germline ends. The chain's CDR3 is CATSRYNEQFF. The CDR3 DNA is TGTGCCACCAGCAGATACAATGAGCAGTTCTTC. Complete variable domain (other parts from reference TRBV15 and TRBJ2-1): DAMVIQNPRYQVTQFGKPVTLSCSQTLNHNVMYWYQQKSSQAPKLLFHYYDKDFNNEADTPDNFQSRRPNTSFCFLDIRSPGLGDTAMYLCATSRYNEQFFGPGTRLTVL.

This clonotype was seen more than once but under ten times. DNA for the CDR3: TGTGCCATAGGACCGGGACAGGGTGGCCAGCCCCAGCATTTT. Its translation: CAIGPGQGGQPQHF. The rearrangement joins TRBV10-3 to TRBJ1-5; 9 bases are a match to TRBD1. The CDR3 length is 14 residues. With 9 bases clipped from V and 7 bases from J, the junction kept 10 bases outside the gene matches. Germline-derived CDR1 and CDR2 are ENHRY and SYGVKD.

The table lists this clonotype with a few counts. CDR3 sequence reads: CASSSRGAGTYGYTF. CDR3 coding DNA: TGTGCCAGCAGCTCAAGGGGGGCAGGGACTTATGGCTACACCTTC. The chain combines TRBV9 with TRBJ1-2; TRBD1 is a possible D gene (6 bases). From germline, CDR1 is SGDLS and CDR2 YYNGEE. V was clipped by 4 bases and J by 5 bases, with 18 bases between them. This CDR3 is built from 15 residues.

This clonotype has ten or more counts. The CDR3 spells CASSISTGSRNEQFF. CDR3 nucleotides: TGTGCCAGCAGTATTAGCACAGGGTCTAGGAATGAGCAGTTCTTC. The gene calls are TRBV12-3 or TRBV12-4 and TRBJ2-1, with a tentative D call TRBD1 (6 bases). Trimming took 5 bases from V and 7 from J, leaving 18 bases between them. The CDR3 covers 15 residues.

In its sample, this clonotype was seen many times. The rearrangement joins TRBV15 to TRBJ2-7; no clear D gene. Germline loops: CDR1 LNHNV, CDR2 YYDKDF (reference sequence). Trimming cost V 0 bases and J 1 base, with 10 bases left between them. The CDR3 covers 15 residues. CDR3 bases: TGTGCCACCAGCAGAGATACGGCCAGATCCTACGAGCAGTACTTC. Translated, it gives CATSRDTARSYEQYF.